The 26 T cell receptor beta chains in this list originate from one sample, sequenced in a study of cytomegalovirus exposure and HLA in healthy donors. The PCR had 60 Vbeta and 13 Jbeta primers. Sequencing used immunoSEQ multiplex PCR; TCRdb keeps in-frame clones, though not all of them. The sample contains roughly 170,000 clones, roughly 82% of which appear only once. The material sequenced was PBMCs. These receptors were taken from a girl between 2 and 10 years old in good health and CMV-seropositive.

This clone was seen a single time. The rearrangement uses TRBV9 and TRBJ1-3; perhaps TRBD1 as D (5 bases). Trimming left V 2 bases short and J 1 base short, with 7 bases between. Germline V gene data show CDR1 as SGDLS and CDR2 as YYNGEE. The CDR3 totals 14 residues. CDR3: CASSVGQSGNTIYF. CDR3 nucleotides: TGTGCCAGCAGCGTTGGACAATCTGGAAACACCATATATTTT.

This clone was found a few times. The CDR3 spells CASSYRDRDGYTF. The CDR3 DNA sequence: TGTGCCAGCAGTTACCGGGACAGAGATGGCTACACCTTC. The genes are TRBV6-6 and TRBJ1-2, with 7 bases fitting TRBD1. Per the germline V gene, CDR1 is MNHNY and CDR2 is SVGAGI (reference sequence). The CDR3 is 13 amino acids. With V trimmed by 2 bases and J by 6 bases, 3 bases remained unmatched.

The genes are TRBV5-5 and TRBJ1-6; no definite D call. Germline loops: CDR1 SGHKS, CDR2 YYEKEE (reference sequence). The V gene lost 2 bases and the J gene lost 7 bases, with 10 bases spanning the gap. CDR3 length: 14 residues. The CDR3 coding sequence is TGTGCCAGCAGCTTAGCACAGCTAAATTCACCCCTCCACTTT. It encodes CASSLAQLNSPLHF.

This sequence joins TRBV4-2 and TRBJ2-1; D perhaps matches TRBD1 (6 bases). The germline V gene has CDR1 LGHNA and CDR2 YNFKEQ. Trimming removed 1 base at V and 0 bases at J, with 13 bases between. This CDR3 is 17 amino acids long. This CDR3 is CASSQGVGTNSYNEQFF. The CDR3 DNA follows: TGTGCCAGCAGCCAAGGAGTGGGGACAAACTCCTACAATGAGCAGTTCTTC.

This chain links TRBV12-5 with TRBJ2-3, with TRBD2 matching over 11 bases. Trimming at V came to 5 bases and at J to 2 bases, leaving 3 bases not matched to a gene. Germline V gene sequence: CDR1 LGHNT, CDR2 FRNRAP. This CDR3 is built from 15 residues. The CDR3 bases are TGTGCTAGTGGTACTAGCGGGGGACCCACAGATACGCAGTATTTT. Protein: CASGTSGGPTDTQYF.

The chain joins TRBV5-1 to TRBJ1-2; D unclear. The CDR3 is made up of 14 amino acids. CDR1 SGHRS and CDR2 YFSETQ come from the germline V gene. The V gene lost 0 bases and the J gene lost 1 base, with 7 bases spanning the gap. CDR3 residues: CASSLGGRNYGYTF. The CDR3 nucleotides are TGCGCCAGCAGCTTGGGAGGGCGTAACTATGGCTACACCTTC.

V and J are TRBV29-1 and TRBJ2-1, with 9 bases identical to TRBD1. CDR1 and CDR2 from the germline V gene are SQVTM and ANQGSEA. V was clipped by 7 bases and J by 6 bases; unmatched bases: 7. The CDR3 has 13 residues. The CDR3 loop reads CSAPGQGPNEQFF. The CDR3 coding sequence is TGCAGCGCACCGGGACAGGGCCCCAATGAGCAGTTCTTC.

The genes are TRBV19 and TRBJ2-3, with a possible D match to TRBD2 (5 bases). V was trimmed by 3 bases and J by 2 bases, leaving 9 bases between them. The germline V gene has CDR1 LNHDA and CDR2 SQIVND (reference sequence). The CDR3 consists of 14 residues. CDR3 loop: CASSMRETTDTQYF. The CDR3 nucleotides read TGTGCCAGTAGTATGAGGGAGACCACAGATACGCAGTATTTT.

This clone was detected a few times. J is TRBJ1-1 and V is TRBV4-1; D is uncertain. Looked up from germline, CDR1 is MGHRA and CDR2 is YSYEKL. The CDR3 extends over 15 amino acids. V dropped 5 bases and J dropped 0 bases, with 13 bases sitting between them. The DNA for the CDR3 is TGCGCCAGCAGCTCCCCCCAGATTTTGAACACTGAAGCTTTCTTT. This translates into CASSSPQILNTEAFF.

This clone showed up just once. Sequence at one end of the junction differs from germline and may be a read error. The sample has other DNA sequences that encode this CDR3 too. The chain employs TRBV6-5 and TRBJ1-1; D unclear. Germline assignment: CDR1 MNHEY and CDR2 SVGAGI. This CDR3 comprises 13 residues. CDR3 in amino acids: CASSSGGGTEAFF. The DNA for the CDR3 is TGTGCCAGCAGTTCTGGAGGTGGAACTGAAGCGTTCTTT.

This clone appeared once. This chain links TRBV9 with TRBJ2-1, with 8 bases lining up with TRBD2. Losses at the gene ends were 3 bases for V and 8 bases for J; bases not matched to a gene: 10. In germline, CDR1 is SGDLS, CDR2 YYNGEE. The CDR3 extends over 15 amino acids. The CDR3 loop is CASSESAGVFYEQFF. The CDR3 region has the DNA TGTGCCAGCAGCGAATCAGCGGGAGTGTTTTATGAGCAGTTCTTC.

This clone was recorded a few times. This chain uses TRBV2 with TRBJ2-1; TRBD1 agrees at 9 bases. The germline CDR1 and CDR2 sequences are SNHLY and FYNNEI. The CDR3 is made up of 14 amino acids. V lost 10 bases to trimming and J lost 1 base; unmatched junction nucleotides: 5. The CDR3, as DNA: TGTGCCACAGGGGACAGGGCATCCTACAATGAGCAGTTCTTC. It encodes CATGDRASYNEQFF.

The chain recombines TRBV9 with TRBJ2-1; TRBD1 matches at 7 bases. This CDR3 is 15 amino acids long. Germline V gene lookup returns CDR1 SGDLS and CDR2 YYNGEE. The junction had 9 bases not matched to a gene; V was cut back by 2 bases and J by 7 bases. The CDR3 sequence: CASSVTGTASNEQFF. The CDR3 DNA follows: TGTGCCAGCAGCGTTACCGGGACAGCAAGTAATGAGCAGTTCTTC.

The V and J genes are TRBV25-1 and TRBJ1-5, with no clear D. The CDR3 sequence is 14 residues long. Germline assignment: CDR1 MGHDK and CDR2 SYGVNS. Between the trimmed V and J ends, which lost 4 bases and 2 bases, there was a span of 9 bases. The CDR3 sequence: CASSGALGNQPQHF. For the CDR3, the DNA is TGTGCCAGCAGTGGGGCCCTCGGCAATCAGCCCCAGCATTTT. Together with reference TRBV25-1 and TRBJ1-5, the CDR3 gives the full variable domain: EADIYQTPRYLVIGTGKKITLECSQTMGHDKMYWYQQDPGMELHLIHYSYGVNSTEKGDLSSESTVSRIRTEHFPLTLESARPSHTSQYLCASSGALGNQPQHFGDGTRLSIL.

Concerning this clone itself: Other DNA sequences from this sample encode an identical CDR3 as well. This sequence joins TRBV11-1 and TRBJ2-7, with TRBD1 matching over 9 bases. CDR1 is SGHAT and CDR2 is FQDESV in the germline V gene (reference sequence). The CDR3 runs to 12 residues. Losses at the gene ends were 5 bases for V and 6 bases for J; bases not matched to a gene: 2. As DNA, the CDR3 is TGTGCCAGCAGCCAGGACAGGGGCGAGCAGTACTTC. Residues: CASSQDRGEQYF. Full variable domain (missing parts from reference TRBV11-1 and TRBJ2-7): EAEVAQSPRYKITEKSQAVAFWCDPISGHATLYWYRQILGQGPELLVQFQDESVVDDSQLPKDRFSAERLKGVDSTLKIQPAELGDSAMYLCASSQDRGEQYFGPGTRLTVT.

This clone has a single count. The rearrangement links TRBV7-9 to TRBJ2-1, with 8 bases lining up with TRBD2. CDR3 size: 17 residues. Trimming cost V 4 bases and J 5 bases; bases outside gene matches: 13. Germline V gives CDR1 SEHNR, CDR2 FQNEAQ (reference sequence). This chain's CDR3 is CASSSRPPAGVHNEQFF. The CDR3 DNA follows: TGTGCCAGCAGCTCCCGTCCCCCAGCGGGAGTCCACAATGAGCAGTTCTTC.

To note about this clone: One junction end does not reproduce the germline sequence, and a read error may be involved. V is TRBV5-4 and J is TRBJ2-3, with no clear D. The CDR3 loop spans 16 amino acids. In germline, CDR1 is SGHNT, CDR2 YYREEE (reference sequence). The CDR3 bases are TGTGCCAGCAGTTTGGGCCAGGCGTTTTACCAGGATACGCAGTATTTT. Amino acid sequence: CASSLGQAFYQDTQYF. The whole variable domain, filled in from reference TRBV5-4 and TRBJ2-3, reads ETGVTQSPTHLIKTRGQQVTLRCSSQSGHNTVSWYQQALGQGPQFIFQYYREEENGRGNFPPRFSGLQFPNYSSELNVNALELDDSALYLCASSLGQAFYQDTQYFGPGTRLTVL.

There are a few counts of this clone. The CDR3, as DNA: TGTGCCAGCAGGGACAGGGCCACCGGGGAGCTGTTTTTT. Protein sequence: CASRDRATGELFF. The chain uses TRBV6-5 and TRBJ2-2; TRBD1 agrees at 8 bases. The trim removed 6 bases at V and 4 bases at J, leaving 1 base unmatched. The CDR3 has 13 amino acids. Germline-derived CDR1 and CDR2 are MNHEY and SVGAGI.

The rearrangement joins TRBV9 to TRBJ1-4; 11 nucleotides agree with TRBD1. V trimming: 2 bases; J trimming: 5 bases; junction bases outside the gene matches: 8. The CDR3 loop spans 17 amino acids. CDR1 is SGDLS, CDR2 YYNGEE, per germline. The chain's CDR3 is CASSVNEGTGGNEKLFF. CDR3 bases: TGTGCCAGCAGCGTCAACGAAGGGACAGGGGGAAATGAAAAACTGTTTTTT.

The V gene is TRBV4-1, the J gene TRBJ2-7; 11 positions match TRBD2. The CDR3 consists of 14 residues. V lost 6 bases, J lost 6 bases, and 7 bases stayed unmatched. Germline V gives CDR1 MGHRA, CDR2 YSYEKL. The CDR3 DNA follows: TGCGCCAGCAGATCGTATAGCGGGAGGGCCGAGCAGTACTTC. It is translated as CASRSYSGRAEQYF.

Details on this clone: No conserved phenylalanine or tryptophan ends this CDR3, so it is likely a read error. V usage is TRBV27 and J usage is TRBJ1-6; no reliable D call. Germline CDR1 MNHEY, CDR2 SMNVEV (reference sequence). The CDR3 extends over 12 amino acids. The ends were cut back, 9 bases at V and 0 bases at J, with 3 bases in the middle. The CDR3 nucleotides read TGTGCCAGGAGCTCCTATAATTCACCCCTCCACGTT. It is translated as CARSSYNSPLHV.

The chain carries TRBV6-5 and TRBJ1-1; 9 bases are a match to TRBD1. With 7 bases clipped from V and 7 bases from J, the junction kept 7 bases outside the gene matches. The germline CDR1 and CDR2 sequences are MNHEY and SVGAGI. The CDR3 runs 13 residues. CDR3 protein: CASMNRGPGEAFF. DNA for the CDR3: TGTGCCAGCATGAACAGGGGGCCCGGTGAAGCTTTCTTT.

The chain couples TRBV2 to TRBJ1-1, with D possibly being TRBD1 (5 bases). This CDR3 spans 12 amino acids. Germline V gene sequence: CDR1 SNHLY, CDR2 FYNNEI. V lost 8 bases and J lost 5, with 12 bases in between. CDR3 in amino acids: CASVGGGTEAFF. The CDR3 DNA reads as TGTGCCAGCGTTGGGGGAGGGACTGAAGCTTTCTTT.

The sample holds one count of this clone. This rearrangement joins TRBV4-1 to TRBJ1-5; 12 bases line up with TRBD1. Germline values: CDR1 MGHRA, CDR2 YSYEKL. V was pared by 2 bases and J by 1 base, with 9 bases of the junction left unmatched. The CDR3 has 19 amino acids. The chain's CDR3 is CASSQPGTGGEGSNQPQHF. In nucleotides, the CDR3 is TGCGCCAGCAGCCAACCCGGGACAGGGGGCGAGGGAAGCAATCAGCCCCAGCATTTT.

This clone was recorded a few times. This chain joins TRBV4-1 and TRBJ2-3; D is possibly TRBD2 (6 bases). This CDR3 spans 16 amino acids. Germline V gene sequence: CDR1 MGHRA, CDR2 YSYEKL. V was trimmed by 0 bases and J by 4 bases, leaving 14 bases between them. CDR3 bases: TGCGCCAGCAGCCAAGATTTGGCGGGGCAGGCAGATACGCAGTATTTT. Amino acid sequence: CASSQDLAGQADTQYF.

The chain is built from TRBV7-6 and TRBJ1-1; D unresolved. Trimming cost V 5 bases and J 6 bases, with 10 bases left between them. CDR1 is SGHVS, CDR2 FNYEAQ, per germline. The length of the CDR3 is 12 residues. CDR3 DNA sequence: TGTGCCAGCAGCCCAGGACTGTCTGAAGCTTTCTTT. Translation: CASSPGLSEAFF.